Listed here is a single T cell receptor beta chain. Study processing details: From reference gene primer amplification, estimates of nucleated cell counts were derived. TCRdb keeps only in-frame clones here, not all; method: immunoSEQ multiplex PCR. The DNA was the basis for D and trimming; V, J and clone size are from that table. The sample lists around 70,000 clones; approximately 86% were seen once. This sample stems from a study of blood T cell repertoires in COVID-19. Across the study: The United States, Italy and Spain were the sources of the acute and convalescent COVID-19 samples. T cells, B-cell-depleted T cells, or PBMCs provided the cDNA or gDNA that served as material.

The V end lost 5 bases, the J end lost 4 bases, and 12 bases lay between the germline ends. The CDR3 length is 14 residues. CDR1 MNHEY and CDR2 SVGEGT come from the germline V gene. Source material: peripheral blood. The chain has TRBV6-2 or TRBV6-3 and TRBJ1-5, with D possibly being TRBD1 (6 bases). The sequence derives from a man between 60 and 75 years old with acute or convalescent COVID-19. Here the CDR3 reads CASSTGTPNQPQHF. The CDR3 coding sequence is TGTGCCAGCAGTACCGGGACACCTAATCAGCCCCAGCATTTT.